A single sample is the source of the 5 T cell receptor beta chains below, sequenced in a study of T cells in tumors after PD-1 blockade. Clones were sequenced by immunoSEQ multiplex PCR, and TCRdb holds only the in-frame ones, with some missing. The sample records around 34,000 clones, 70% to 75% being singletons. Sequencing was performed on PBMCs, taken after anti-PD-1 treatment. The source is a human donor with basal cell carcinoma.

V is TRBV24-1 and J is TRBJ2-1; weak D call: TRBD2 (7 bases). Between the trimmed V and J ends, which lost 5 bases and 4 bases, there was a span of 14 bases. The germline gives CDR1 KGHDR, CDR2 SFDVKD. This CDR3 has 15 residues. The CDR3 coding sequence is TGTGCCACCAGTGGGGGGGGCCCTCATTACAATGAGCAGTTCTTC. Protein: CATSGGGPHYNEQFF.

The rearrangement joins TRBV3-1 (or the pseudogene TRBV3-2) to TRBJ1-2; D uncertain. Per germline, CDR1 LGHDT and CDR2 YNNKEL (reference sequence). Trimming removed 4 bases from V and 3 bases from J, with 12 bases in between. The CDR3 has 14 amino acids. This CDR3 reads CASSPRRADYGYTF. CDR3 sequence (DNA): TGTGCCAGCAGCCCCAGAAGAGCCGACTATGGCTACACCTTC.

The V and J genes are TRBV5-3 and TRBJ1-1, with 12 bases lining up with TRBD1. TRBV5-3 is marked as an open reading frame, function uncertain. CDR3 length: 14 residues. V lost 4 bases, J lost 5 bases, and 3 bases stayed unmatched. As DNA, the CDR3 is TGTGCCAGAAGCGAGGGACAGGGGGCGACTGAAGCTTTCTTT. This translates into CARSEGQGATEAFF.

This clone was recorded only once. The chain is built from TRBV25-1 and TRBJ2-2; 7 nucleotides line up with TRBD1. The length of the CDR3 is 16 residues. Germline lookup yields CDR1 MGHDK and CDR2 SYGVNS. V trimming: 3 bases; J trimming: 5 bases; junction bases outside the gene matches: 9. The CDR3 region has the DNA TGTGCCAGCAGTGATCACAGGGGCCAGGGGACCGGGGAGCTGTTTTTT. Residues: CASSDHRGQGTGELFF.

The chain couples TRBV7-2 to TRBJ2-2; 7 bases align to TRBD1. Germline V gene data show CDR1 as SGHTA and CDR2 as FQGNSA. This CDR3 has 15 residues. V shed 5 bases and J 0 bases; nucleotides not matched to a gene: 3. The CDR3 DNA reads TGTGCCAGCAGCCGGGACAGCTCGAACACCGGGGAGCTGTTTTTT. Protein product: CASSRDSSNTGELFF.